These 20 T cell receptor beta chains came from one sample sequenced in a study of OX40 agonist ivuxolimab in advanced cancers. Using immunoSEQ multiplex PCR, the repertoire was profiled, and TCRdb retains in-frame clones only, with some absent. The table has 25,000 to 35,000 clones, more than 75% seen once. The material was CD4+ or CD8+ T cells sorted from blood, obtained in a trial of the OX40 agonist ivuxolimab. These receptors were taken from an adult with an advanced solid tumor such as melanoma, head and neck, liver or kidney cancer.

CDR3 DNA: TGTGCCAGCAGCCAAGATAATGGCTACACCTTC. Translating it yields CASSQDNGYTF. This rearrangement joins TRBV4-2 to TRBJ1-2; D remains ambiguous. This CDR3 is built from 11 residues. Germline V gene data show CDR1 as LGHNA and CDR2 as YNFKEQ. V shed 0 bases and J shed 6 bases, with 2 bases lying between them.

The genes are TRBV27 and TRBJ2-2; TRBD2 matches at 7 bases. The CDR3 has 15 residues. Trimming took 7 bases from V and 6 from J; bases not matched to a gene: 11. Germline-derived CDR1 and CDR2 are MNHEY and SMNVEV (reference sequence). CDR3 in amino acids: CASISLRGRAGELFF. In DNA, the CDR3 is TGTGCCAGCATCTCACTGAGAGGGAGGGCCGGGGAGCTGTTTTTT.

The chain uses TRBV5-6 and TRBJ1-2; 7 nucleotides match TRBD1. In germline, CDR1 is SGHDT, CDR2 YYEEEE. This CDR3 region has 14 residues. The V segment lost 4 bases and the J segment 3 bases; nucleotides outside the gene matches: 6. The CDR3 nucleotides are TGTGCCAGCAGCCACAGGGGCTCCGACTATGGCTACACCTTC. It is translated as CASSHRGSDYGYTF.

The CDR3 reads CASSLYAGFNEQFF. CDR3 in DNA: TGCGCCAGCAGCTTGTACGCGGGATTTAATGAGCAGTTCTTC. V usage is TRBV5-1 and J usage is TRBJ2-1; maybe TRBD2 (6 bases). V lost 1 base and J 7 bases, leaving 12 bases between the germline ends. Germline assignment: CDR1 SGHRS and CDR2 YFSETQ. The CDR3 is made up of 14 amino acids.

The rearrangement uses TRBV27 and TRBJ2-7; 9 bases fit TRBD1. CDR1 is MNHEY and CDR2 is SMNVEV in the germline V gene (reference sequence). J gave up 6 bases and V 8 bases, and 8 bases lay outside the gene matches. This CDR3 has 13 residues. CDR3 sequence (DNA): TGTGCCAGCGGGACAGGGTCGGCGAGCGAGCAGTACTTC. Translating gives CASGTGSASEQYF.

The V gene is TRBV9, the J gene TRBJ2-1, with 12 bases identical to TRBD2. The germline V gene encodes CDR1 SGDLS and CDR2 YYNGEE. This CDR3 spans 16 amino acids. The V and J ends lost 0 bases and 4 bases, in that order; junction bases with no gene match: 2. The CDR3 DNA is TGTGCCAGCAGCGTAGGACTAGCGGGAGTTTACAATGAGCAGTTCTTC. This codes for CASSVGLAGVYNEQFF.

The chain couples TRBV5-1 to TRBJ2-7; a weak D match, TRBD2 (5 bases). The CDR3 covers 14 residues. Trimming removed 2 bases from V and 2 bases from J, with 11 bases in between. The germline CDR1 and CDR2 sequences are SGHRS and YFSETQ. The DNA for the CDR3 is TGCGCCAGCAGCTTAGAGGGTTCCCCCTACGAGCAGTACTTC. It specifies CASSLEGSPYEQYF.

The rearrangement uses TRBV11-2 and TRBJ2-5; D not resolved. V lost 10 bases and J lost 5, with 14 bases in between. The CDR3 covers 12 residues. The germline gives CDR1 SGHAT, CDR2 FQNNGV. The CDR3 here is CATHDLDETQYF. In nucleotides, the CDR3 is TGTGCCACCCACGATTTAGACGAGACCCAGTACTTC.

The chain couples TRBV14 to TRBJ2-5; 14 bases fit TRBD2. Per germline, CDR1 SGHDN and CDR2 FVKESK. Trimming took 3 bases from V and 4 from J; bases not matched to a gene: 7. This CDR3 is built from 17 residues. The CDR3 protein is CASSQVLGTSGRETQYF. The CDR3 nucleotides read TGTGCCAGCAGCCAGGTTCTTGGGACTAGCGGGAGAGAGACCCAGTACTTC.

DNA of the CDR3: TGTGCCAGCAGCCACGGGACAGGGGGCCACGAGCAGTACTTC. This translates into CASSHGTGGHEQYF. The rearrangement links TRBV6-5 to TRBJ2-7, with TRBD1 matching 12 bases. Germline lookup yields CDR1 MNHEY and CDR2 SVGAGI. The V gene end was trimmed by 6 bases and the J gene end by 5 bases; junction bases not matched to a gene: 5. The CDR3 has 14 residues.

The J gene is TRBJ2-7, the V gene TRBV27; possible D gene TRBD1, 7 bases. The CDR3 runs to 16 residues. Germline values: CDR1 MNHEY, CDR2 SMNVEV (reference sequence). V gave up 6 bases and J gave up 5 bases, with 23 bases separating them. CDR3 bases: TGTGCCAGCAGAAATAGGGGGGACAGTTCTCTGCACGAGCAGTACTTC. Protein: CASRNRGDSSLHEQYF.

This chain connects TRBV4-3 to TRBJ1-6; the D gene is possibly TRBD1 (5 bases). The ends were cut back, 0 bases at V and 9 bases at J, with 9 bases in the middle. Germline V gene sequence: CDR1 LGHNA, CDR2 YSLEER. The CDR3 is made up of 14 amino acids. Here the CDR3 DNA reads TGCGCCAGCAGCCAAGATGGGGGTCTTTCACCCCTCCACTTT. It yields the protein CASSQDGGLSPLHF.

The CDR3 sequence: CASSLVWTGGGVETQYF. In nucleotides, the CDR3 is TGTGCCAGCAGCTTAGTTTGGACAGGGGGCGGCGTGGAGACCCAGTACTTC. The rearrangement links TRBV7-8 to TRBJ2-5, with TRBD1 identical over 11 bases. V lost 1 base to trimming and J lost 5 bases; unmatched junction nucleotides: 9. There are 17 residues in the CDR3. Germline V gene sequence: CDR1 SGHVS, CDR2 FQNEAQ.

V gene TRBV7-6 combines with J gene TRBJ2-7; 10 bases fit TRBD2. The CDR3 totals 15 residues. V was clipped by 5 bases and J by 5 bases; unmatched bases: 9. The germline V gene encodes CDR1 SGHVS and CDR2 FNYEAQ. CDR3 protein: CASSATSGEPNEQYF. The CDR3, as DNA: TGTGCCAGCAGCGCTACTAGCGGGGAACCCAACGAGCAGTACTTC.

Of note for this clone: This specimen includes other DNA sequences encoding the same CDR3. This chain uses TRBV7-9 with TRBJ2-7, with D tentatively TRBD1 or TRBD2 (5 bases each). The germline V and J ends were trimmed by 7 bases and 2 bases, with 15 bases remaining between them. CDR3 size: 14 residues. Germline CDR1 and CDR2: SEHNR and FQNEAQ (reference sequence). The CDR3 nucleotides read TGTGCCAGCACCGGGGCTGGCGGAACCTACGAGCAGTACTTC. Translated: CASTGAGGTYEQYF.

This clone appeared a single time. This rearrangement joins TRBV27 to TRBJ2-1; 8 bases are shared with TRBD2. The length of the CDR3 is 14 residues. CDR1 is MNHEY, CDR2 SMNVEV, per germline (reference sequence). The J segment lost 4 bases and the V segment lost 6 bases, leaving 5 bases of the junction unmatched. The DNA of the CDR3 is TGTGCCAGCAGCCCCGGGACTAGTTACAATGAGCAGTTCTTC. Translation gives CASSPGTSYNEQFF.

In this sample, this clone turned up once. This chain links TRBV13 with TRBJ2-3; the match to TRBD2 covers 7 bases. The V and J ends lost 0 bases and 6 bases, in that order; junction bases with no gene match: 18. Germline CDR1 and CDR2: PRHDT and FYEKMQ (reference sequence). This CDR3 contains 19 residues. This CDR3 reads CASSLGLMYDLAVLDTQYF. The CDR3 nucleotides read TGTGCCAGCAGCTTAGGCCTAATGTACGACCTAGCGGTTCTGGATACGCAGTATTTT.

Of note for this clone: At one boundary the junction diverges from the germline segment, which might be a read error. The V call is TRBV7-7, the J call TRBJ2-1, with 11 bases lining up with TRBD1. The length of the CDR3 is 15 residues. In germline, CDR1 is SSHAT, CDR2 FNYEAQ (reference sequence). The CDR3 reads CASSDGQGAYNEQFF. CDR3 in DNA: TGTGCTAGCAGCGACGGACAGGGGGCATACAATGAGCAGTTCTTC.

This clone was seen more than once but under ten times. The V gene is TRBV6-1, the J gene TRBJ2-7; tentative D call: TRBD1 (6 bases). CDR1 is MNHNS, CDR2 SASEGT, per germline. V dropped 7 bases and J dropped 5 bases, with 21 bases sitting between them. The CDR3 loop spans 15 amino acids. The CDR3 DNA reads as TGTGCCAGCATCCCCCGGGCAGGGGTGAAGAACGAGCAGTACTTC. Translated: CASIPRAGVKNEQYF.

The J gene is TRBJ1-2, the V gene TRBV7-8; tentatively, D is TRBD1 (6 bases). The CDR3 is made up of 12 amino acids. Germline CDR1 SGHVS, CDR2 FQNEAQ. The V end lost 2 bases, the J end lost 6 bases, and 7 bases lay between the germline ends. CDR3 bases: TGTGCCAGCAGCTTAACAGGGAATGGCTACACCTTC. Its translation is CASSLTGNGYTF.